This TCR beta chain was found in a study of shared clonotypes between healthy human individuals. Broader study findings: Few donors restricted represented genetic and exposure-history diversity.

Points on this clone: Its specificity is not known.

V dropped 2 bases and J dropped 5; count of bases not matched to a gene: 6. Germline V gene lookup returns CDR1 PRHDT and CDR2 FYEKMQ (reference sequence). The CDR3 has 16 amino acids. The genomic DNA of each subset was split evenly across several immunoSEQ plates. For sorted subsets, approximately 180 ng DNA per replicate equaled approximately 30,000 T cell genomes. The assay was immunoSEQ multiplex PCR, and TCRdb's table has in-frame clones only and misses some. This sample carries over a million clones, roughly 96% of them seen once, and the ten largest clones take roughly 1.2%. This receptor was taken from a man younger than 40 in good health. The V call is TRBV13, the J call TRBJ2-3, with 11 positions matching TRBD2. The sequenced material came from naive CD4+ T cells sorted from blood. Documented subset: CD45RA+ positively selected. The CDR3 region has the DNA TGTGCCAGCAGCTTACATCGACTAGCGGGACAAGATACGCAGTATTTT. Protein sequence: CASSLHRLAGQDTQYF.